The 25 T cell receptor beta chains below come from one sample, sequenced in a study of molecular identifiers for immune sequencing clone quantification. Each CDR3 protein gets one entry after TCRdb re-called the PCR reads with MiXCR. The sample shows 600,000 to 650,000 distinct CDR3 sequences, about 20% of them seen only once. Source material: naive CD8+ T cells from blood, with Jurkat cell RNA spiked in. As to subset: FACS-sorted CD8+CD4-CCR7+CD45RA+ naive T cells. Every receptor here comes from a human donor in good health. Some libraries in this study had Jurkat cell RNA spiked in.

This chain joins TRBV9 and TRBJ2-1, with 8 bases lining up with TRBD2. This CDR3 comprises 17 residues. CDR1 SGDLS and CDR2 YYNGEE come from the germline V gene. The V segment lost 1 base and the J segment 0 bases; nucleotides outside the gene matches: 6. CDR3 coding DNA: TGTGCCAGCAGCGTAAATTGGGGGACTAGCTCCTACAATGAGCAGTTCTTC. Translation gives CASSVNWGTSSYNEQFF.

This clonotype has ten or more counts. The V and J genes are TRBV7-8 and TRBJ1-1; D not resolved. The CDR3 is 16 amino acids. CDR1 and CDR2 from the germline V gene are SGHVS and FQNEAQ. V was shortened by 1 base and J by 0 bases, with 12 bases between the two germline ends. The CDR3 protein is CASSLGGPLMNTEAFF. In nucleotides, the CDR3 is TGTGCCAGCAGCTTAGGAGGGCCACTCATGAACACTGAAGCTTTCTTT.

This clonotype has at least ten counts. This chain links TRBV14 with TRBJ2-1; 7 bases are shared with TRBD1. Germline assignment: CDR1 SGHDN and CDR2 FVKESK. V lost 2 bases to trimming and J lost 8 bases; unmatched junction nucleotides: 6. The CDR3 has 14 amino acids. The CDR3 nucleotides are TGTGCCAGCAGCCAACCGACAGGGTCCCATGAGCAGTTCTTC. Translated, it gives CASSQPTGSHEQFF. The whole variable domain, filled in from reference TRBV14 and TRBJ2-1, reads EAGVTQFPSHSVIEKGQTVTLRCDPISGHDNLYWYRRVMGKEIKFLLHFVKESKQDESGMPNNRFLAERTGGTYSTLKVQPAELEDSGVYFCASSQPTGSHEQFFGPGTRLTVL.

Ten or more counts support this clonotype. This chain uses TRBV4-3 with TRBJ1-5; TRBD1 is a possible D gene (5 bases). Germline CDR1 is LGHNA and CDR2 is YSLEER. CDR3 length: 17 residues. V lost 0 bases and J lost 1, with 13 bases in between. DNA of the CDR3: TGCGCCAGCAGCCAAGATGTGGGGGAAAGGAGCAATCAGCCCCAGCATTTT. Encoded protein: CASSQDVGERSNQPQHF.

This clonotype was detected many times. The gene calls are TRBV9 and TRBJ1-1; TRBD1 might be the D (6 bases). Trimming took 3 bases from V and 2 from J, leaving 14 bases between them. The germline CDR1 and CDR2 sequences are SGDLS and YYNGEE. This CDR3 region has 15 residues. CDR3 in amino acids: CASSDGQRLNTEAFF. The CDR3 DNA sequence: TGTGCCAGCAGCGACGGACAGAGATTAAACACTGAAGCTTTCTTT.

This clonotype came up many times. The gene calls are TRBV27 and TRBJ2-7; 8 bases agree with TRBD2. This CDR3 is 13 amino acids long. The germline V gene has CDR1 MNHEY and CDR2 SMNVEV (reference sequence). V gave up 7 bases and J gave up 1 base; unmatched junction bases: 3. Written as DNA, the CDR3 is TGTGCCAGCAAGTTAGCGGGGTCCTACGAGCAGTACTTC. Its protein is CASKLAGSYEQYF.

This clonotype was detected many times. V is TRBV3-1 and J is TRBJ2-3; TRBD2 aligns across 11 bases. The CDR3 length is 14 residues. The trim removed 4 bases at V and 8 bases at J, leaving 5 bases unmatched. Germline CDR1 LGHDT, CDR2 YNNKEL (reference sequence). The CDR3 DNA sequence: TGTGCCAGCAGCCCGGGACTAGCGGAGGTTACGCAGTATTTT. It yields the protein CASSPGLAEVTQYF.

This clonotype came up many times. The chain links TRBV6-2 or TRBV6-3 to TRBJ2-2, with 9 bases aligning to TRBD2. The CDR3 totals 16 residues. The germline V gene has CDR1 MNHEY and CDR2 SVGEGT. The V and J ends lost 2 bases and 4 bases, in that order; junction bases with no gene match: 5. The CDR3 region is CASSYGPSGITGELFF. In DNA form, the CDR3 reads TGTGCCAGCAGTTACGGCCCTAGCGGGATCACCGGGGAGCTGTTTTTT.

There are a few counts of this clonotype. The CDR3 carries no conserved terminal phenylalanine or tryptophan, so it likely arises from a read error. The rearrangement links TRBV10-2 to TRBJ2-7; D is unresolved. The CDR3 covers 13 residues. Trimming cost V 3 bases and J 1 base, with 7 bases left between them. CDR1 WSHSY and CDR2 SAAADI come from the germline V gene. CDR3 residues: CASSDSPSYEQYL. In DNA form, the CDR3 reads TGCGCCAGCAGTGACAGCCCTTCCTACGAGCAGTACCTC.

The CDR3 is CATSGGTNNEQFF. CDR3 nucleotide sequence: TGTGCCACCAGTGGGGGGACCAACAATGAGCAGTTCTTC. The V and J genes are TRBV24-1 and TRBJ2-1; D assignment may be TRBD1 or TRBD2 (5 bases each). Deletions cut 5 bases from V and 5 bases from J, with 9 bases between. The CDR3 extends over 13 amino acids. CDR1 and CDR2 (germline): KGHDR, SFDVKD.

Of note for this clonotype: Its ends do not fully match the called genes, so a read error is possible. This CDR3 is CASSQDSGLASYKQYF. The CDR3 DNA reads as TGTGCCAGCAGCCAAGATTCGGGACTAGCATCCTACAAGCAGTACTTC. The chain joins TRBV14 to TRBJ2-7; 9 nucleotides match TRBD2. Per the germline V gene, CDR1 is SGHDN and CDR2 is FVKESK. The CDR3 sequence is 16 residues long.

There are many counts of this clonotype. This chain links TRBV20-1 with TRBJ2-7, with 9 bases identical to TRBD1. Trimming removed 5 bases from V and 4 bases from J; junction bases left unmatched: 6. Germline-derived CDR1 and CDR2 are DFQATT and SNEGSKA (reference sequence). CDR3 length: 13 residues. As DNA, the CDR3 is TGCAGTGCTCTTCCGGACAGGGGATACGAGCAGTACTTC. This translates into CSALPDRGYEQYF.

This clonotype was counted ten times or more. The chain carries TRBV20-1 and TRBJ2-7, with D possibly TRBD2 on 6 matching bases. Germline CDR1 reads DFQATT; CDR2 reads SNEGSKA (reference sequence). Between the trimmed V and J ends, which lost 3 bases and 5 bases, there was a span of 17 bases. This CDR3 is built from 14 residues. CDR3 nucleotides: TGCAGTGCTAGGCCCTTGGAGGGTGTCCACGAGCAGTACTTC. This encodes CSARPLEGVHEQYF.

This chain connects TRBV6-1 to TRBJ2-2, with 7 bases identical to TRBD1. This CDR3 spans 15 amino acids. Germline V CDR1 and CDR2: MNHNS, SASEGT. The ends lost 4 bases at V and 3 bases at J; junction bases unmatched: 5. CDR3: CASSGTGAHTGELFF. CDR3 in DNA: TGTGCCAGCAGTGGTACAGGGGCCCACACCGGGGAGCTGTTTTTT.

In regard to this clonotype: A read error may explain this, as a much larger clone is one base away. The chain employs TRBV20-1 and TRBJ2-7, with 10 bases identical to TRBD2. The germline CDR1 and CDR2 sequences are DFQATT and SNEGSKA (reference sequence). The CDR3 runs to 15 residues. The V gene end was trimmed by 4 bases and the J gene end by 6 bases; junction bases not matched to a gene: 12. The CDR3 region is CSAIDPPAGGREQYF. The CDR3 DNA reads TGCAGTGCTATAGACCCCCCAGCGGGAGGGCGCGAGCAGTACTTC.

This clonotype was seen many times. The chain uses TRBV29-1 and TRBJ2-4; possible D gene TRBD2, 6 bases. The CDR3 loop spans 14 amino acids. Germline V gives CDR1 SQVTM, CDR2 ANQGSEA. Trimming left V 2 bases short and J 8 bases short, with 16 bases between. The CDR3 here is CSVEWASTGDIQYF. DNA of the CDR3: TGCAGCGTTGAATGGGCAAGCACGGGAGACATTCAGTACTTC.

This clonotype was counted ten times or more. V usage is TRBV6-6 and J usage is TRBJ2-7, with D maybe TRBD2 (6 bases). CDR1 and CDR2 from the germline V gene are MNHNY and SVGAGI (reference sequence). The CDR3 has 14 amino acids. V lost 6 bases and J lost 1, with 13 bases in between. CDR3 DNA sequence: TGTGCCAGCAGGGAGGCCGGGACTTCCTACGAGCAGTACTTC. Translated: CASREAGTSYEQYF.

On this clonotype itself: This CDR3 fails to terminate in the conserved phenylalanine or tryptophan, so it likely reflects a read error. The DNA is left out, because the CDR3 cannot be placed on it with certainty; the CDR3 is given as TCRdb lists it. This chain links TRBV2 with TRBJ2-7; the table gives TRBD2 as D, unverified against the DNA. Germline V gene sequence: CDR1 SNHLY, CDR2 FYNNEI. The CDR3 numbers 15 amino acids, ends counted. CDR3 in amino acids: CASMGLEKGWVREYS.

This clonotype was observed many times. The V call is TRBV19, the J call TRBJ2-2, with TRBD2 as a possible D gene (6 bases). V was pared by 5 bases and J by 6 bases, with 10 bases between. CDR1 LNHDA and CDR2 SQIVND come from the germline V gene (reference sequence). The CDR3 extends over 13 amino acids. CDR3 region: CASSLPGAGELFF. CDR3 nucleotide sequence: TGTGCCAGTAGTCTGCCGGGAGCCGGGGAGCTGTTTTTT.

This clonotype was observed many times. The rearrangement links TRBV19 to TRBJ2-3, with D perhaps matching TRBD1 (6 bases). From germline, CDR1 is LNHDA and CDR2 SQIVND (reference sequence). This CDR3 is 13 amino acids long. Trimming shortened V by 4 bases and J by 4 bases, and 9 bases separated the two germline ends. Here the CDR3 DNA reads TGTGCCAGTAGTAGGACAGACCCAGATACGCAGTATTTT. It translates to CASSRTDPDTQYF.

This clonotype was seen at least ten times. The chain carries TRBV21-1 and TRBJ2-3; the D call TRBD1 from the table was never checked on the DNA. TRBV21-1 is termed a pseudogene. The CDR3 runs to 13 residues. CDR3 coding DNA: TGTGCCAGCAGCAAACGGACAGCAGATACGCAGTATTTT. This encodes CASSKRTADTQYF.

Ten or more counts support this clonotype. The chain couples TRBV27 to TRBJ1-1; unclear D gene. The CDR3 sequence is 13 residues long. V lost 2 bases to trimming and J lost 3 bases, with 7 bases between them. Germline CDR1 is MNHEY and CDR2 is SMNVEV (reference sequence). The CDR3 loop reads CASSLTLYTEAFF. CDR3 nucleotide sequence: TGTGCCAGCAGTTTAACGTTGTACACTGAAGCTTTCTTT.

This clonotype has at least ten counts. The chain links TRBV5-1 to TRBJ2-4; D unresolved. Germline V gene lookup returns CDR1 SGHRS and CDR2 YFSETQ. This CDR3 has 15 residues. With 0 bases removed from V and 5 bases from J, the gap between germline ends came to 12 bases. CDR3 region: CASSLAGGIENIQYF. The CDR3 bases are TGCGCCAGCAGCTTGGCGGGCGGTATCGAAAACATTCAGTACTTC.

This clonotype was recorded a few times. The chain recombines TRBV10-1 with TRBJ1-5; possibly TRBD1 for D (5 bases). Germline lookup yields CDR1 WNHNN and CDR2 SYGVQD (reference sequence). This CDR3 spans 20 amino acids. Trimming took 6 bases from V and 0 from J, leaving 27 bases between them. CDR3 in DNA: TGCGCCAGCAGGACAGCGGTAAAGGACTATTTCCATATTAGCAATCAGCCCCAGCATTTT. Translating it yields CASRTAVKDYFHISNQPQHF.

Points on this clonotype: A much more abundant neighbour one base away suggests this may be a read error. CDR3 loop: CAGSQDWGTSGETQYF. The CDR3 DNA reads TGCGCCGGCAGCCAAGATTGGGGGACTAGCGGAGAGACCCAGTACTTC. The V and J genes are TRBV4-3 and TRBJ2-5; 11 positions agree with TRBD2. The germline V gene has CDR1 LGHNA and CDR2 YSLEER. The CDR3 length is 16 residues.